Listed here are 29 T cell receptor beta chains from one sample, sequenced in a study of blood T cell repertoires in COVID-19. Clones were read by immunoSEQ multiplex PCR, and TCRdb kept only the in-frame ones, dropping some. This table holds hundreds of thousands of clones, 65% to 90% found once. The sequencing input was peripheral blood. These receptors all stem from a man in his fifties with active or convalescent COVID-19.

The chain has TRBV7-9 and TRBJ2-3; possible D gene TRBD2, 6 bases. The germline gives CDR1 SEHNR, CDR2 FQNEAQ (reference sequence). Trimming removed 4 bases at V and 3 bases at J, with 23 bases between. This CDR3 region has 18 residues. Here the CDR3 reads CASSYTGTANLGTDTQYF. The CDR3 nucleotides read TGTGCCAGCAGCTATACCGGGACTGCTAACCTGGGGACAGATACGCAGTATTTT.

This chain links TRBV28 with TRBJ2-7, with a tentative D call TRBD2 (5 bases). The germline V and J ends were trimmed by 6 bases and 7 bases, with 13 bases remaining between them. Germline CDR1 and CDR2: MDHEN and SYDVKM. The CDR3 sequence is 12 residues long. The CDR3 coding sequence is TGTGCCAGCAGCCAAGCTACGGGGGAGCAGTACTTC. Protein: CASSQATGEQYF.

CDR3 residues: CASSRGGRGVERSPLHF. The CDR3 DNA sequence: TGTGCCAGCAGTAGGGGAGGGAGGGGGGTGGAGCGGTCACCCCTCCACTTT. The chain uses TRBV27 and TRBJ1-6, with D possibly TRBD1 on 6 matching bases. CDR3 length equals 17 residues. Trimming took off 5 bases at V and 10 bases at J, with 24 bases between the two ends. From germline, CDR1 is MNHEY and CDR2 SMNVEV (reference sequence).

This chain joins TRBV4-3 and TRBJ2-1, with 8 bases aligning to TRBD2. Trimming took 4 bases from V and 5 from J; bases not matched to a gene: 7. The CDR3 spans 15 residues. Germline V lookup: CDR1 LGHNA, CDR2 YSLEER. For the CDR3, the DNA is TGCGCCAGCAGCCCATCCGGGACTAGGGACAATGAGCAGTTCTTC. Translating gives CASSPSGTRDNEQFF.

The chain carries TRBV19 and TRBJ1-5; maybe TRBD1 (5 bases). From germline, CDR1 is LNHDA and CDR2 SQIVND (reference sequence). The CDR3 has 15 amino acids. V was trimmed by 2 bases and J by 6 bases, leaving 14 bases between them. The CDR3 nucleotides read TGTGCCAGTAGTATACGGACAAGGCTGGGTCAGCCCCAGCATTTT. Residues: CASSIRTRLGQPQHF.

The chain links TRBV5-1 to TRBJ2-2; 9 nucleotides agree with TRBD1. The CDR3 is 14 amino acids. In germline, CDR1 is SGHRS, CDR2 YFSETQ. V lost 1 base, J lost 6 bases, and 1 base stayed unmatched. CDR3 amino acids: CASSLTGGPGELFF. The CDR3 nucleotides are TGCGCCAGCAGCTTGACAGGGGGCCCCGGGGAGCTGTTTTTT.

The V and J genes are TRBV7-9 and TRBJ1-2; D is possibly TRBD1 (6 bases). Germline lookup yields CDR1 SEHNR and CDR2 FQNEAQ (reference sequence). The germline V and J ends were trimmed by 6 bases and 7 bases, with 24 bases remaining between them. The CDR3 has 16 residues. Written as DNA, the CDR3 is TGTGCCAGCAGTCTAAGAGGGGCTGAGGGGGTGCGTGGCTACACCTTC. This codes for CASSLRGAEGVRGYTF.

The J gene is TRBJ1-1, the V gene TRBV18; D is uncertain. CDR3 length: 14 amino acids. The V and J ends lost 1 base and 4 bases respectively, with 10 bases between them. Germline loops: CDR1 KGHSH, CDR2 LQKENI. For the CDR3, the DNA is TGTGCCAGCTCACCACGGTCACGGAGCACTGAAGCTTTCTTT. Residues: CASSPRSRSTEAFF.

The chain carries TRBV27 and TRBJ2-7; 10 bases line up with TRBD1. The germline V gene encodes CDR1 MNHEY and CDR2 SMNVEV (reference sequence). This CDR3 is built from 16 residues. V shed 5 bases, J shed 2 bases, and the junction held 9 bases outside the gene matches. The CDR3, as DNA: TGTGCCAGCAGTCCTGGGACAGGGGCGGCGACCTACGAGCAGTACTTC. Amino acids: CASSPGTGAATYEQYF.

The chain couples TRBV20-1 to TRBJ2-5; 8 nucleotides line up with TRBD2. V gave up 3 bases and J gave up 1 base; unmatched junction bases: 7. The CDR3 totals 15 residues. From germline, CDR1 is DFQATT and CDR2 SNEGSKA (reference sequence). The CDR3 DNA is TGCAGTGCTAGTAAAGCGGGAGATTCCCAAGAGACCCAGTACTTC. Residues: CSASKAGDSQETQYF.

The chain carries TRBV27 and TRBJ2-5; TRBD2 agrees at 11 bases. V dropped 10 bases and J dropped 5; count of bases not matched to a gene: 9. Germline V gene lookup returns CDR1 MNHEY and CDR2 SMNVEV (reference sequence). The CDR3 is 14 residues long. The CDR3 region is CATSSGRARETQYF. The CDR3 coding sequence is TGTGCCACGAGTAGCGGGAGGGCCAGGGAGACCCAGTACTTC.

The chain couples TRBV27 to TRBJ2-7, with D possibly matching TRBD1 (5 bases). Between the trimmed V and J ends, which lost 4 bases and 4 bases, there was a span of 20 bases. Looked up from germline, CDR1 is MNHEY and CDR2 is SMNVEV (reference sequence). The CDR3 totals 16 residues. The CDR3 sequence: CASSSSPSLRAYEQYF. CDR3 DNA: TGTGCCAGCAGTTCCTCCCCCTCCCTCAGGGCTTACGAGCAGTACTTC.

This rearrangement joins TRBV7-7 to TRBJ2-1; 8 positions agree with TRBD1. The CDR3 sequence is 14 residues long. CDR1 and CDR2 from the germline V gene are SSHAT and FNYEAQ (reference sequence). The V segment lost 2 bases and the J segment 6 bases; nucleotides outside the gene matches: 3. The CDR3 DNA follows: TGTGCCAGCAGCTTACAGGGGGCGCCCAATGAGCAGTTCTTC. Translated: CASSLQGAPNEQFF.

This clone showed up just a few times. The chain carries TRBV7-8 and TRBJ1-3; tentatively, D is TRBD1 (6 bases). The CDR3 totals 16 residues. Germline CDR1 and CDR2: SGHVS and FQNEAQ. V was pared by 1 base and J by 0 bases, with 10 bases between. In DNA, the CDR3 is TGTGCCAGCAGCTTAGGAGGACAGAGCTCTGGAAACACCATATATTTT. Translating gives CASSLGGQSSGNTIYF. Supplemented by reference TRBV7-8 and TRBJ1-3, the full variable domain reads GAGVSQSPRYKVAKRGQDVALRCDPISGHVSLFWYQQALGQGPEFLTYFQNEAQLDKSGLPSDRFFAERPEGSVSTLKIQRTQQEDSAVYLCASSLGGQSSGNTIYFGEGSWLTVV.

This rearrangement joins TRBV18 to TRBJ1-5, with TRBD1 matching 8 bases. V lost 2 bases to trimming and J lost 0 bases; unmatched junction nucleotides: 3. Looked up from germline, CDR1 is KGHSH and CDR2 is LQKENI. This CDR3 contains 16 residues. CDR3 nucleotides: TGTGCCAGCTCACCAGCGACAGGGGATAGCAATCAGCCCCAGCATTTT. Translation gives CASSPATGDSNQPQHF. The entire variable domain, with the rest obtained from reference TRBV18 and TRBJ1-5, is as follows: NAGVMQNPRHLVRRRGQEARLRCSPMKGHSHVYWYRQLPEEGLKFMVYLQKENIIDESGMPKERFSAEFPKEGPSILRIQQVVRGDSAAYFCASSPATGDSNQPQHFGDGTRLSIL.

The V and J genes are TRBV5-1 and TRBJ2-1, with 7 bases fitting TRBD2. Germline lookup yields CDR1 SGHRS and CDR2 YFSETQ. The CDR3 runs to 14 residues. J lost 4 bases, V lost 4 bases, and 5 bases had no gene match. Here the CDR3 reads CASSSSGLYNEQFF. CDR3 DNA: TGCGCCAGCAGCAGTAGCGGGCTATACAATGAGCAGTTCTTC.

This clone came up many times. The junction shows a germline mismatch at one end, possibly a read error. This rearrangement joins TRBV6-6 to TRBJ2-7, with 8 bases that match TRBD1. The CDR3 consists of 15 residues. Looked up from germline, CDR1 is MNHNY and CDR2 is SVGAGI (reference sequence). The CDR3 DNA sequence: TGTGCCAGCAGTAACTCCGGGACAGGTACTTACGAGCAGTACTTC. Protein: CASSNSGTGTYEQYF.

The rearrangement joins TRBV28 to TRBJ2-3; weak D call: TRBD1 (6 bases). Germline CDR1 and CDR2: MDHEN and SYDVKM. The CDR3 consists of 16 residues. Trimming shortened V by 10 bases and J by 2 bases, and 22 bases separated the two germline ends. The DNA for the CDR3 is TGTGCCAACCTACCCCGGGACACGGCAACCACAGATACGCAGTATTTT. Amino acid sequence: CANLPRDTATTDTQYF.

V is TRBV28 and J is TRBJ2-4, with 7 bases fitting TRBD2. CDR1 and CDR2 from the germline V gene are MDHEN and SYDVKM. With 2 bases clipped from V and 8 bases from J, the junction kept 6 bases outside the gene matches. The CDR3 loop spans 14 amino acids. As DNA, the CDR3 is TGTGCCAGCAGTTTAAGGGCAGGGAGGGACATTCAGTACTTC. Translation: CASSLRAGRDIQYF. Based on the CDR3 plus reference TRBV28 and TRBJ2-4, the full variable domain is DVKVTQSSRYLVKRTGEKVFLECVQDMDHENMFWYRQDPGLGLRLIYFSYDVKMKEKGDIPEGYSVSREKKERFSLILESASTNQTSMYLCASSLRAGRDIQYFGAGTRLSVL.

Written as DNA, the CDR3 is TGTGCCGGACTTCGGGGTTATACGGGCTACACCTTC. Its translation is CAGLRGYTGYTF. The chain carries TRBV30 and TRBJ1-2; the D is unclear. This CDR3 has 12 amino acids. V lost 8 bases, J lost 8 bases, and 18 bases lay in between. Germline CDR1 GTSNPN, CDR2 SVGIG (reference sequence).

The genes are TRBV4-1 and TRBJ2-5, with 8 bases lining up with TRBD2. The CDR3 runs to 15 residues. Germline V lookup: CDR1 MGHRA, CDR2 YSYEKL. V was pared by 1 base and J by 5 bases, with 6 bases of the junction left unmatched. CDR3 DNA: TGCGCCAGCAGCCAAGGAATTCGCGGGAGGGAGACCCAGTACTTC. Protein product: CASSQGIRGRETQYF.

This clone was observed a handful of times. This chain links TRBV12-5 with TRBJ1-5, with a possible D match to TRBD1 (6 bases). Trimming pared 5 bases from V and 1 base from J, leaving 12 bases between. Per the germline V gene, CDR1 is LGHNT and CDR2 is FRNRAP. CDR3 length equals 15 residues. CDR3 nucleotides: TGTGCTAGTGGTGAGGGGACAATCAGCAATCAGCCCCAGCATTTT. It encodes CASGEGTISNQPQHF.

This chain uses TRBV14 with TRBJ2-7, with TRBD1 as a possible D gene (6 bases). The ends were cut back, 3 bases at V and 2 bases at J, with 11 bases in the middle. Germline lookup yields CDR1 SGHDN and CDR2 FVKESK. This CDR3 is 14 amino acids long. The CDR3 sequence: CASSQGASPYEQYF. The CDR3 DNA reads TGTGCCAGCAGCCAGGGGGCATCCCCCTACGAGCAGTACTTC. The whole variable domain, remainder taken from reference TRBV14 and TRBJ2-7, is EAGVTQFPSHSVIEKGQTVTLRCDPISGHDNLYWYRRVMGKEIKFLLHFVKESKQDESGMPNNRFLAERTGGTYSTLKVQPAELEDSGVYFCASSQGASPYEQYFGPGTRLTVT.

The chain recombines TRBV18 with TRBJ2-7; 8 nucleotides match TRBD1. The CDR3 contains 14 residues. Per germline, CDR1 KGHSH and CDR2 LQKENI. Trimming took 5 bases from V and 1 from J; bases not matched to a gene: 4. In DNA, the CDR3 is TGTGCCAGCTCAGCTACAGGGGGGTCCTACGAGCAGTACTTC. Translation gives CASSATGGSYEQYF.

The chain is built from TRBV27 and TRBJ1-5; no firm D call. Germline V gene lookup returns CDR1 MNHEY and CDR2 SMNVEV (reference sequence). This CDR3 spans 18 amino acids. V was clipped by 0 bases and J by 4 bases, with 19 bases between them. This CDR3 is CASSLSSAGGKGNQPQHF. CDR3 bases: TGTGCCAGCAGTTTATCGAGTGCGGGAGGGAAAGGGAATCAGCCCCAGCATTTT.

The chain is built from TRBV25-1 and TRBJ2-7; 8 nucleotides align to TRBD2. The CDR3 covers 17 residues. V lost 3 bases to trimming and J lost 6 bases; unmatched junction nucleotides: 16. Germline V gives CDR1 MGHDK, CDR2 SYGVNS. CDR3 residues: CASSDPHGGGIRGEQYF. The DNA for the CDR3 is TGTGCCAGCAGTGACCCCCACGGGGGGGGCATCCGGGGCGAGCAGTACTTC.

The chain has TRBV6-5 and TRBJ2-4; no reliable D call. The V gene's germline CDR1 is MNHEY and CDR2 SVGAGI. This CDR3 is built from 12 residues. The V and J ends lost 6 bases and 6 bases respectively, with 9 bases between them. CDR3 residues: CASRNSANIQYF. CDR3 bases: TGTGCCAGCAGGAACAGTGCAAACATTCAGTACTTC.

This chain links TRBV3-1 (or the pseudogene TRBV3-2) with TRBJ2-2; D is perhaps TRBD2 (5 bases). This CDR3 comprises 14 residues. The germline V gene has CDR1 LGHDT and CDR2 YNNKEL (reference sequence). Trimming took 4 bases from V and 7 from J, leaving 13 bases between them. Written as DNA, the CDR3 is TGTGCCAGCAGCCCACTTCAGGCGGGCGGGGAGCTGTTTTTT. It translates to CASSPLQAGGELFF.

This clone turned up a few times. V usage is TRBV5-8 and J usage is TRBJ2-3; 8 bases agree with TRBD2. Germline CDR1 SGHTS, CDR2 YDEGEE. V gave up 3 bases and J gave up 2 bases; unmatched junction bases: 2. The CDR3 loop spans 14 amino acids. In nucleotides, the CDR3 is TGTGCCAGCAGCTCACTAGCGGTCACAGATACGCAGTATTTT. This sequence encodes CASSSLAVTDTQYF.